Shown below are 30 T cell receptor beta chains from a single sample sequenced in a study of CXCR3-negative and CXCR3-positive naive CD8 T cells. UMI-labeled TRB cDNA libraries were prepared by 5' RACE. TCRdb reprocessed the 5' RACE reads and stores each CDR3 protein as one record, lacking DNA. This table lists over 100,000 distinct CDR3 sequences. The sequenced sample was naive CXCR3- CD8+ T cells from blood. The sample's subset: CD45RO-CCR7+CD27+CD95- naive CD8+ T cells lacking CXCR3 (TNR3-). These receptor sequences come from a human donor in good health. Some clones in this sample may be carry-over from other donors' samples.

This chain connects TRBV29-1 to TRBJ2-7; TCRdb proposes TRBD1, but this gene call is untestable without DNA. The CDR3 sequence is 13 residues long. Germline V gene data show CDR1 as SQVTM and CDR2 as ANQGSEA. The CDR3 sequence: CSVDREGAYEQYF.

This chain connects TRBV29-1 to TRBJ2-1; TCRdb outputs TRBD1, but without DNA this stays unchecked. CDR1 and CDR2 (germline): SQVTM, ANQGSEA. CDR3 size: 15 residues. CDR3 sequence: CSVEVRDSPLDEQFF.

The chain joins TRBV12-3 or TRBV12-4 to TRBJ2-1. The CDR3 runs to 15 residues. CDR3 sequence: CASTLWASADNEQFF.

The chain joins TRBV7-9 to TRBJ2-5; with no DNA, the TCRdb D assignment of TRBD1 cannot be verified. The CDR3 totals 16 residues. The V gene's germline CDR1 is SEHNR and CDR2 FQNEAQ (reference sequence). CDR3 loop: CASSPTGTRNQLTQYF.

The V and J genes are TRBV4-3 and TRBJ2-3. From germline, CDR1 is LGHNA and CDR2 YSLEER. This CDR3 has 12 residues. CDR3 region: CASSQDTDTQYF.

The CDR3 region is CASRPTGGMSQPQHF. The chain employs TRBV7-9 and TRBJ1-5; TCRdb selects TRBD1, and the lack of DNA leaves this call unchecked. Germline assignment: CDR1 SEHNR and CDR2 FQNEAQ (reference sequence). This CDR3 has 15 amino acids.

The chain combines TRBV7-8 with TRBJ2-1; TCRdb indicates TRBD2, and absent DNA this call remains unverified. Germline CDR1 SGHVS, CDR2 FQNEAQ. The CDR3 consists of 15 residues. Here the CDR3 reads CASSLEAGPAGEQFF.

This rearrangement joins TRBV7-8 to TRBJ2-7. The CDR3 sequence is 16 residues long. Per germline, CDR1 SGHVS and CDR2 FQNEAQ. The CDR3 region is CASSLGRGQETYEQYF.

The CDR3 here is CASSSYRVHNQPQHF. V usage is TRBV28 and J usage is TRBJ1-5; checking the TCRdb D call of TRBD1 is not possible without DNA. The CDR3 sequence is 15 residues long. From germline, CDR1 is MDHEN and CDR2 SYDVKM.

The chain carries TRBV20-1 and TRBJ2-5; no DNA is available, so the TRBD2 call from TCRdb remains unchecked. Germline V CDR1 and CDR2: DFQATT, SNEGSKA (reference sequence). CDR3 size: 18 residues. CDR3 protein: CSAIDLGLAGSGWETQYF.

The gene calls are TRBV7-2 and TRBJ2-3; the D call from TCRdb, TRBD2, cannot be confirmed without DNA. CDR1 and CDR2 (germline): SGHTA, FQGNSA. This CDR3 spans 18 amino acids. The CDR3 loop is CASSLVSSGGARTDTQYF.

The V and J genes are TRBV19 and TRBJ2-1. Per the germline V gene, CDR1 is LNHDA and CDR2 is SQIVND (reference sequence). The CDR3 spans 15 residues. CDR3 loop: CASSLQGSSYNEQFF.

The V call is TRBV7-7, the J call TRBJ2-5; no DNA is available, so the TRBD1 call from TCRdb remains unchecked. Germline V lookup: CDR1 SSHAT, CDR2 FNYEAQ (reference sequence). This CDR3 is built from 15 residues. The CDR3 here is CASSPTPTGLETQYF.

The chain recombines TRBV29-1 with TRBJ1-5; TCRdb indicates TRBD1, and absent DNA this call remains unverified. CDR1 is SQVTM and CDR2 is ANQGSEA in the germline V gene. The CDR3 sequence is 13 residues long. This CDR3 is CSAGGGVGQPQHF.

The V and J genes are TRBV7-6 and TRBJ2-1; lacking DNA, the TRBD2 call made by TCRdb goes unchecked. The CDR3 extends over 15 amino acids. Germline V gene sequence: CDR1 SGHVS, CDR2 FNYEAQ. CDR3 amino acids: CASSVTSGANNEQFF.

This chain links TRBV28 with TRBJ2-3; the TRBD2 assignment by TCRdb is unverifiable without DNA. There are 18 residues in the CDR3. Germline V gene data show CDR1 as MDHEN and CDR2 as SYDVKM. The CDR3 spells CASSSTGTSGREDDTQYF.

J is TRBJ2-7 and V is TRBV7-9. This CDR3 region has 16 residues. Germline CDR1 is SEHNR and CDR2 is FQNEAQ (reference sequence). Here the CDR3 reads CASSLRGRSDSYDQYF.

The chain uses TRBV11-3 and TRBJ2-1. Germline V CDR1 and CDR2: SGHNT, YENEEA. The CDR3 sequence is 19 residues long. The chain's CDR3 is CASSLGMFGVRIPYNEQFF.

The chain has TRBV15 and TRBJ2-1. This CDR3 has 17 amino acids. CDR1 is LNHNV and CDR2 is YYDKDF in the germline V gene (reference sequence). The CDR3 protein is CATSRDLDLSSYNEQFF.

The chain is built from TRBV11-2 and TRBJ2-5; TCRdb gives TRBD2 as the D gene, but with no DNA this cannot be confirmed. Germline CDR1 and CDR2: SGHAT and FQNNGV. This CDR3 has 15 amino acids. CDR3 sequence reads: CASSLGWTGQETQYF.

The chain joins TRBV25-1 to TRBJ1-2; as DNA is missing, the TRBD1 call by TCRdb cannot be tested. CDR3 length equals 13 residues. Germline V gene data show CDR1 as MGHDK and CDR2 as SYGVNS. CDR3 region: CASSQLVSGVYTF.

This chain uses TRBV2 with TRBJ2-5; TCRdb proposes TRBD1, but this gene call is untestable without DNA. CDR3 length: 14 residues. Per the germline V gene, CDR1 is SNHLY and CDR2 is FYNNEI. CDR3 loop: CASIGTGLSETQYF.

The rearrangement uses TRBV28 and TRBJ2-3; no DNA is available, so the TRBD2 call from TCRdb remains unchecked. Germline lookup yields CDR1 MDHEN and CDR2 SYDVKM. The CDR3 runs 15 residues. The CDR3 sequence is CASSFALAGEDTQYF.

This chain joins TRBV28 and TRBJ1-4; absent DNA, TCRdb's TRBD1 call cannot be checked. This CDR3 contains 15 residues. CDR1 MDHEN and CDR2 SYDVKM come from the germline V gene. The CDR3 is CASSSSTGKNEKLFF.

The chain combines TRBV12-3 or TRBV12-4 with TRBJ2-7; the D gene TCRdb calls, TRBD1, cannot be checked with no DNA. The CDR3 is made up of 14 amino acids. The CDR3 sequence is CASSLWDRGYEQYF.

The rearrangement links TRBV29-1 to TRBJ1-5; TCRdb lists TRBD1, though no DNA is available to test this call. The CDR3 sequence is 13 residues long. Per germline, CDR1 SQVTM and CDR2 ANQGSEA. The CDR3 sequence is CSVGTGGNQPQHF.

The J gene is TRBJ2-7, the V gene TRBV19. Germline-derived CDR1 and CDR2 are LNHDA and SQIVND (reference sequence). This CDR3 is built from 14 residues. This CDR3 reads CASSITQSSYEQYF.

The chain links TRBV7-6 to TRBJ2-5; as DNA is missing, the TRBD2 call by TCRdb cannot be tested. CDR3 length: 14 residues. Germline loops: CDR1 SGHVS, CDR2 FNYEAQ. The CDR3 loop is CASSPNAVLETQYF. The whole variable domain, filled in from reference TRBV7-6 and TRBJ2-5, reads GAGVSQSPRYKVTKRGQDVALRCDPISGHVSLYWYRQALGQGPEFLTYFNYEAQQDKSGLPNDRFSAERPEGSISTLTIQRTEQRDSAMYRCASSPNAVLETQYFGPGTRLLVL.

The chain uses TRBV20-1 and TRBJ1-4. Germline CDR1 DFQATT, CDR2 SNEGSKA (reference sequence). CDR3 length: 16 residues. CDR3 residues: CSARDMGVATNEKLFF.

The V call is TRBV5-1, the J call TRBJ2-7; TCRdb's D gene call, TRBD1, goes unchecked for lack of DNA. The CDR3 length is 15 residues. From germline, CDR1 is SGHRS and CDR2 YFSETQ. The CDR3 sequence: CASSFRTGGFYEQYF.